This note documents a single T cell receptor beta chain sequence. These data originate in a study of blood T cell repertoires in COVID-19. Study context: PBMCs, B-cell-depleted T cells, or T cells were the source of the cDNA or gDNA that made up the material.

V lost 6 bases, J lost 4 bases, and 4 bases stayed unmatched. The germline CDR1 and CDR2 sequences are MNHEY and SVGAGI. CDR3 size: 13 residues. TCRdb's table, derived via immunoSEQ multiplex PCR, lists solely in-frame clones and lacks some. Of more than 300,000 clones in the sample, 70% to 90% were seen once. Assignments of participants to cohorts depended upon their own reported clinical history. This chain uses TRBV6-5 with TRBJ1-2; 8 positions agree with TRBD1. The sequencing input was PBMCs or T cells enriched from blood (not recorded which). This receptor was identified in a woman between 25 and 40 years old who had recovered from COVID-19. CDR3: CASSLTGVYGYTF. The CDR3 region has the DNA TGTGCCAGCAGCTTGACAGGGGTCTATGGCTACACCTTC.